This is a list of T cell receptor beta chains from one sample in a study of blood T cell repertoires in COVID-19. Clones were sequenced by immunoSEQ multiplex PCR, and TCRdb holds only the in-frame ones, with some missing. This sample has about 150,000 clones; 84% occur once, and the top ten carry 5% to 7%. Sequencing input: PBMCs or T cells enriched from blood (not recorded which). The source of these receptors is a woman in her 50s who had been exposed to COVID-19. CDR3s include the opening cysteine and the closing phenylalanine or tryptophan. Fields, in order: CDR3 protein, CDR3 DNA, J gene, V gene, clone size, D gene, CDR3 length. D genes are given only for firm matches. Only some rows state a clone size, as once, few, many or a class for expanded clones.

CDR3 protein: CASSRTDYNEQFF; CDR3 DNA: TGTGCCAGCAGCCGGACAGATTACAATGAGCAGTTCTTC; J gene: TRBJ2-1; V gene: TRBV5-4; clone size: .; D gene: .; CDR3 length: 13
CDR3 protein: CSVEVGPGLANIQYF; CDR3 DNA: TGCAGCGTTGAAGTTGGGCCGGGACTAGCGAACATTCAGTACTTC; J gene: TRBJ2-4; V gene: TRBV29-1; clone size: .; D gene: TRBD2; CDR3 length: 15
CDR3 protein: CASSQAAGRQPQHF; CDR3 DNA: TGTGCCAGCAGCCAAGCCGCAGGGAGGCAGCCCCAGCATTTT; J gene: TRBJ1-5; V gene: TRBV3-1/TRBV3-2; clone size: .; D gene: .; CDR3 length: 14
CDR3 protein: CASSLSLAGAPGELFF; CDR3 DNA: TGTGCCAGCAGCCTATCACTAGCGGGGGCCCCCGGGGAGCTGTTTTTT; J gene: TRBJ2-2; V gene: TRBV4-2; clone size: .; D gene: TRBD2; CDR3 length: 16
CDR3 protein: CASKPVGGGRYGYTF; CDR3 DNA: TGTGCCAGCAAACCAGTGGGCGGAGGGCGCTATGGCTACACCTTC; J gene: TRBJ1-2; V gene: TRBV27; clone size: .; D gene: .; CDR3 length: 15
CDR3 protein: CASSYYAGANRFAFF; CDR3 DNA: TGTGCCAGCAGTTACTACGCAGGGGCCAACAGATTTGCTTTCTTT; J gene: TRBJ1-1; V gene: TRBV6-5; clone size: few; D gene: .; CDR3 length: 15
CDR3 protein: CASSRPLAYSGETQYF; CDR3 DNA: TGTGCCAGCAGCCGCCCTCTAGCGTACTCTGGGGAGACCCAGTACTTC; J gene: TRBJ2-5; V gene: TRBV3-1/TRBV3-2; clone size: .; D gene: .; CDR3 length: 16
CDR3 protein: CASSLEGGGDYEQYF; CDR3 DNA: TGCGCCAGCAGCTTGGAGGGAGGCGGGGACTACGAGCAGTACTTC; J gene: TRBJ2-7; V gene: TRBV5-1; clone size: .; D gene: .; CDR3 length: 15
CDR3 protein: CASRARAGYGYTF; CDR3 DNA: TGTGCCAGCAGGGCGCGGGCAGGCTATGGCTACACCTTC; J gene: TRBJ1-2; V gene: TRBV12-3/TRBV12-4; clone size: .; D gene: .; CDR3 length: 13
CDR3 protein: CASSPLTTSSYNEQFF; CDR3 DNA: TGCGCCAGCAGCCCTCTGACTACGAGCTCCTACAATGAGCAGTTCTTC; J gene: TRBJ2-1; V gene: TRBV5-1; clone size: .; D gene: .; CDR3 length: 16
CDR3 protein: CASRGLGGTDTQYF; CDR3 DNA: TGTGCCAGCAGGGGCCTCGGGGGCACAGATACGCAGTATTTT; J gene: TRBJ2-3; V gene: TRBV25-1; clone size: .; D gene: .; CDR3 length: 14
CDR3 protein: CASSIGQWGSSYNEQFF; CDR3 DNA: TGTGCCAGCAGCATAGGACAGTGGGGAAGCTCCTACAATGAGCAGTTCTTC; J gene: TRBJ2-1; V gene: TRBV11-3; clone size: few; D gene: .; CDR3 length: 17
CDR3 protein: CASSFTGTGSYEQYF; CDR3 DNA: TGTGCCAGTAGTTTCACCGGGACAGGGTCCTACGAGCAGTACTTC; J gene: TRBJ2-7; V gene: TRBV19; clone size: .; D gene: TRBD1; CDR3 length: 15
CDR3 protein: CASSGQLGSSPTDTQYF; CDR3 DNA: TGTGCCAGCAGCGGGCAACTCGGTTCCTCACCCACAGATACGCAGTATTTT; J gene: TRBJ2-3; V gene: TRBV7-9; clone size: .; D gene: .; CDR3 length: 17
CDR3 protein: CATSIPGLAGLDEQFF; CDR3 DNA: TGTGCCACCAGCATCCCGGGACTAGCGGGACTCGATGAGCAGTTCTTC; J gene: TRBJ2-1; V gene: TRBV15; clone size: .; D gene: TRBD2; CDR3 length: 16
CDR3 protein: CASKVTGDIAKNIQYF; CDR3 DNA: TGTGCCAGTAAAGTGACGGGGGATATAGCCAAAAACATTCAGTACTTC; J gene: TRBJ2-4; V gene: TRBV19; clone size: .; D gene: .; CDR3 length: 16
CDR3 protein: CASRRDSSYEQYF; CDR3 DNA: TGTGCCAGCAGAAGGGACAGCTCCTACGAGCAGTACTTC; J gene: TRBJ2-7; V gene: TRBV12-3/TRBV12-4; clone size: .; D gene: TRBD1; CDR3 length: 13
CDR3 protein: CASSYGTGGSPLHF; CDR3 DNA: TGTGCCAGCAGTTACGGGACAGGGGGATCACCCCTCCACTTT; J gene: TRBJ1-6; V gene: TRBV6-5; clone size: few; D gene: TRBD1; CDR3 length: 14
CDR3 protein: CASSEDRTSGEQYF; CDR3 DNA: TGTGCCAGCAGTGAAGACAGGACCTCCGGCGAGCAGTACTTC; J gene: TRBJ2-7; V gene: TRBV25-1; clone size: .; D gene: .; CDR3 length: 14